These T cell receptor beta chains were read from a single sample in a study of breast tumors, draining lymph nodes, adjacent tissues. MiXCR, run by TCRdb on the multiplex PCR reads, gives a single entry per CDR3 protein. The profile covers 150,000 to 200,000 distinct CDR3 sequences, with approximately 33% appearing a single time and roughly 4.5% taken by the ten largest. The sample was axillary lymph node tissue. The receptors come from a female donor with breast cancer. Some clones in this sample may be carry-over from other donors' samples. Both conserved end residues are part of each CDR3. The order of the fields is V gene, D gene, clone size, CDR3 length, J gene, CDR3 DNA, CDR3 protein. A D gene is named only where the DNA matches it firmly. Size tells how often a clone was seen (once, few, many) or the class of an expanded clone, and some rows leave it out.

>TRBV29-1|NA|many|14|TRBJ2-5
TGCAGCGTCCCGCTGTCTGGCAAGCAAGAGACCCAGTACTTC
CSVPLSGKQETQYF
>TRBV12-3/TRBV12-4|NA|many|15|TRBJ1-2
TGTGCCAGCAGCCCCCACACATATGGCACCTATGGCTACACCTTC
CASSPHTYGTYGYTF
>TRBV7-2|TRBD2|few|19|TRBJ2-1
TGTGCCAGCAGCTTCATTGGGACTAGCGGGAGGCCCCACCCCGATGAGCAGTTCTTC
CASSFIGTSGRPHPDEQFF
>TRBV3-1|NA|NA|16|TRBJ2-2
TGTGCCAGCAGCCAAGTGAGGGGGGTAGGAACCGGGGAGCTGTTTTTT
CASSQVRGVGTGELFF
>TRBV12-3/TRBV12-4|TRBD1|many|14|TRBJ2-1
TGTGCCAGCAGGGGAACCACAGGGGTGGTTGAGCAGTTCTTC
CASRGTTGVVEQFF
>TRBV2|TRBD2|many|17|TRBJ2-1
TGTGCCAGCAGTAAACTAGCGGGAGGGAGCTCCTACAATGAGCAGTTCTTC
CASSKLAGGSSYNEQFF
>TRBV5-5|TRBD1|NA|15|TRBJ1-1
TGTGCCAGCAGCTTGGGTTCAGGGGGAGAAACTGAAGCTTTCTTT
CASSLGSGGETEAFF
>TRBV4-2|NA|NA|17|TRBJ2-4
TGTGCCAGCAGCCAAGACTCAGGGCGGGGAGCCAAAAACATTCAGTACTTC
CASSQDSGRGAKNIQYF
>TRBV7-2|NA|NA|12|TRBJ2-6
TGTGCCAGCAGCCCCCGCGCCAACGTCCTGACTTTC
CASSPRANVLTF
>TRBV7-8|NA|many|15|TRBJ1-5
TGTGCCAGCAGCTTAGCCAGTACGGGTAATCAGCCCCAGCATTTT
CASSLASTGNQPQHF
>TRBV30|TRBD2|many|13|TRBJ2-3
TGTGCCCCCCGACTAGCGGGCACAGATACGCAGTATTTT
CAPRLAGTDTQYF
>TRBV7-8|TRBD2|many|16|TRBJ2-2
TGTGCCAGCAGCTTAGTAGCGGGAGTATCTACCGGGGAGCTGTTTTTT
CASSLVAGVSTGELFF
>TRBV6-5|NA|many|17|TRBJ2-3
TGTGCCAGCAGTTATCTGGTAAACACAGGGAACACAGATACGCAGTATTTT
CASSYLVNTGNTDTQYF
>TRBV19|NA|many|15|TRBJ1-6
TGTGCCAGTAGTACCCCACCGGGGGACAATTCACCCCTCCACTTT
CASSTPPGDNSPLHF
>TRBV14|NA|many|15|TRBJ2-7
TGTGCCAGCAGCCAAGACACCTACAGCTCCTACGAGCAGTACTTC
CASSQDTYSSYEQYF
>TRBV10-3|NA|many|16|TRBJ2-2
TGTGCCATCAGTGAGGCTGGGGCTAGGTACACCGGGGAGCTGTTTTTT
CAISEAGARYTGELFF
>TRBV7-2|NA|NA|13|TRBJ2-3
TGTGCCGGCAGCCCACAAGGGGGGGATACGCAGTATTTT
CAGSPQGGDTQYF
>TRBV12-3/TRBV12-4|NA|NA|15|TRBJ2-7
TGTGCCAGCAGCGCCGCGGGGCATAGCGCCTACGAGCAGTACTTC
CASSAAGHSAYEQYF
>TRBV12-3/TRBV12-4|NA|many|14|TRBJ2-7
TGTGCCAGCAGACCTCAGGGAAATCCCTACGAGCAGTACTTC
CASRPQGNPYEQYF
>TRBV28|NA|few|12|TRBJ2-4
TGTGCCAGCAGTTTTATGCAAGGCCCAGGCGACTTC
CASSFMQGPGDF
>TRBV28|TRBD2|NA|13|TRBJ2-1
TGTGCCAGCAGCTGGCGGGAGGACAATGAGCAGTTCTTC
CASSWREDNEQFF
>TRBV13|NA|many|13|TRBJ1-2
TGTGCCAGCAGCAGAACACTCGACTATGGCTACACCTTC
CASSRTLDYGYTF
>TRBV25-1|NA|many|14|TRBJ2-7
TGTGCCAGCAGTGATTCGGAGCGGGCAGCCGAGCAGTACTTC
CASSDSERAAEQYF
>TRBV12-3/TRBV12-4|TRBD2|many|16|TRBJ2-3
TGTGCCAGCAGCCCATCGGCGGGGGGGGAAACAGATACGCAGTATTTT
CASSPSAGGETDTQYF
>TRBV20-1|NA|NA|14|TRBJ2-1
TGCAGTGAGGTTAAGGCGGACTCCTACACTGAGCAGCTCTTC
CSEVKADSYTEQLF
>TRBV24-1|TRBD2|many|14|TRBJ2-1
TGTGCCACGGGGACTAGCGGGAGTGAGAATGAGCAGTTCTTC
CATGTSGSENEQFF
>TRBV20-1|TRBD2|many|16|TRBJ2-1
TGCAGTGCTAAGATTACTAGCGGGAGGGCCAAGGGTGAGCAGTTCTTC
CSAKITSGRAKGEQFF
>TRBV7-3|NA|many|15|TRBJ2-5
TGTGCCAGCACTCCCCTCGGGTTGGAGTCGGAGACCCAGTACTTC
CASTPLGLESETQYF
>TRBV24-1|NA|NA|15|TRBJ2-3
TGTGCCACCAGTGATTTGTCAGGGAAGTACAATGAGCAGTATTTT
CATSDLSGKYNEQYF
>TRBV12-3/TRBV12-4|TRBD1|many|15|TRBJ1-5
TGTGCCAGCAGTTTAGTAGGGGGCGGCAATCAGCCCCAGCATTTT
CASSLVGGGNQPQHF
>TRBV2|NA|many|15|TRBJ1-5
TGTGCCAGCAGTGGAACCAGGGGAGAAGTGCAGCCCCAGCATTTT
CASSGTRGEVQPQHF
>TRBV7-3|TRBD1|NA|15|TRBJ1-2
TGTGCCAGCAGCTACCGGACAGGGCCCAACTATGGCTACACCTTC
CASSYRTGPNYGYTF
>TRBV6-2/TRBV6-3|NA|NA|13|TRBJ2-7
TGTGCCAGCAGTTACGGCCACTCCTACGAGCAGTACTTC
CASSYGHSYEQYF
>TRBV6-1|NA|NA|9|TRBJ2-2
TGTGCCAGCAACGGGGAGCTGTTTTTT
CASNGELFF
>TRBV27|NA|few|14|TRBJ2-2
TGTGCCAGCAGTTTCTGGTTTAACACCGGGGAGCTGTTTTTT
CASSFWFNTGELFF
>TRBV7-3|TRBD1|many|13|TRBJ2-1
TGTGCCAGCAGCTCGACAGGGGTCGATGAGCAGTTCTTC
CASSSTGVDEQFF
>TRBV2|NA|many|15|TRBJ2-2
TGTGCCAGCAGTGAAGGCGTTAGCGGAACCGGGGAGCTGTTTTTT
CASSEGVSGTGELFF
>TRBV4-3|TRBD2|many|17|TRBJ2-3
TGCGCCAGCAGCCAAGTTGTAGCGGGGGGTTTCTCGGATACGCAGTATTTT
CASSQVVAGGFSDTQYF
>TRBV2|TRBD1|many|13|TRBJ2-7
TGTGCCAGCAGTGTCGGGACAGGCGGGGAGCAGTACTTC
CASSVGTGGEQYF
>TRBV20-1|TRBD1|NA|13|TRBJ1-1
TGCAGTGCTTTACAGGGGGCTGGGACTGAAGCTTTCTTT
CSALQGAGTEAFF
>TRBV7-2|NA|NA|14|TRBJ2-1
TGTGCCAGCAGCTTAGATGGGGGGTACAATGAGCAGTTCTTC
CASSLDGGYNEQFF
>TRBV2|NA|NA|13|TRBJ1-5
TGTGCCAGCGGTGATAATAGCAACCAGCCCCAGCATTTT
CASGDNSNQPQHF
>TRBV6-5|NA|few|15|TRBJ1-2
TGTGCCAGCAGTTACTCGGACAGCCAGTTCTATGGCTACACCTTC
CASSYSDSQFYGYTF
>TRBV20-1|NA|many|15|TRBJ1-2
TGCAGTGCTAGAGATATGTCTGGGCCGTTCTATGGCTACACCTTC
CSARDMSGPFYGYTF
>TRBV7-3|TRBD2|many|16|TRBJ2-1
TGTGCCAGCAGCCCCCGTGCTAGCGGGGGGTCCAATGAGCAGTTCTTC
CASSPRASGGSNEQFF
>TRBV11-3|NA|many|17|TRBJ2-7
TGTGCCAGCAGCTTAGAGGGTTGGGGGAACAGGGACCACGAGCAGTACTTC
CASSLEGWGNRDHEQYF
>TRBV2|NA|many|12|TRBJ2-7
TGTGCCAGCAGTGAGGGAGGCAACGAGCAGTACTTC
CASSEGGNEQYF
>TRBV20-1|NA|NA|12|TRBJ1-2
TGCAGTGCGCTCAAGCGGGACGCCGGCTACACCTTC
CSALKRDAGYTF
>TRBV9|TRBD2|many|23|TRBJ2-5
TGTGCCAGCAGCGTAGCTACGGCTAGCGGGAGTAGTAGATTCAGGAAGCGGCAAGAGACCCAGTACTTC
CASSVATASGSSRFRKRQETQYF
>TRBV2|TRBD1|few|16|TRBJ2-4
TGTGCCAGCAGGGACAGGGGCATGAAGGATAAAAACATTCAGTACTTC
CASRDRGMKDKNIQYF
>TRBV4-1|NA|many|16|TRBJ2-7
TGCGCCAGCAGCCAAGATTGGGGCAGGGGATACTACGAGCAGTACTTC
CASSQDWGRGYYEQYF
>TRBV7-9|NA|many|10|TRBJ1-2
TGTGCCAGCAGAAGCGATGGCTACACCTTC
CASRSDGYTF
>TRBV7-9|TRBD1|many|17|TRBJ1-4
TGTGCCAGCAGCTCCGTACAGGGGGGTTTAACTAATGAAAAACTGTTTTTT
CASSSVQGGLTNEKLFF